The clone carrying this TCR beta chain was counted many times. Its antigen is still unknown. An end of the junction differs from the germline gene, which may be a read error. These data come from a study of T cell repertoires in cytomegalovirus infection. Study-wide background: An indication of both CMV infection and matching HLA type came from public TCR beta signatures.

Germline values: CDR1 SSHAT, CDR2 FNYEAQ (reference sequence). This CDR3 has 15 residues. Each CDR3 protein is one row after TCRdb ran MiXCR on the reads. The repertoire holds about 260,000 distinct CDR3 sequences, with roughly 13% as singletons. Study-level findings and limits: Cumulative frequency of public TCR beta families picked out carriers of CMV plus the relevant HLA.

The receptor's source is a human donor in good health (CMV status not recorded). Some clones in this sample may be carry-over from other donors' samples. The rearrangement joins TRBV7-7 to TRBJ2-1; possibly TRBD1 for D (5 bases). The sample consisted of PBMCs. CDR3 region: CASSLGAGLGNEQFF. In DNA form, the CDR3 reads TGTGCTAGCAGCTTAGGGGCAGGGTTGGGAAATGAGCAGTTCTTC.